A selection of T cell receptor beta chains follows, all from one sample in a study of cytomegalovirus exposure and HLA in healthy donors. Clones were sequenced by immunoSEQ multiplex PCR, and TCRdb holds only the in-frame ones, with some missing. The sample data list around 150,000 clones. The sample taken for sequencing was PBMCs. All receptors derive from a man aged 25-45 years in good health and CMV-seronegative. Each CDR3 is given with its conserved first and last residue. D genes are given only for firm matches.

D gene	V gene	J gene	CDR3 protein	CDR3 DNA
NA	TRBV7-2	TRBJ1-1	CASRRGRGSTEAFF	TGTGCCAGCAGGAGGGGCAGGGGTAGCACTGAAGCTTTCTTT
TRBD1	TRBV29-1	TRBJ1-5	CSAWTGGFNQPQHF	TGCAGCGCCTGGACAGGGGGCTTCAATCAGCCCCAGCATTTT
NA	TRBV19	TRBJ2-7	CASSIGQGEQYF	TGTGCCAGTAGTATAGGGCAGGGCGAGCAGTACTTC
TRBD1	TRBV30	TRBJ1-2	CAWGDSNYGYTF	TGTGCCTGGGGGGACAGCAACTATGGCTACACCTTC
TRBD1	TRBV28	TRBJ2-1	CASSSPDRGPGQFF	TGTGCCAGCAGTTCCCCGGACAGGGGGCCGGGGCAGTTCTTC
TRBD1	TRBV9	TRBJ2-2	CASSVGGQGPTGELFF	TGTGCCAGCAGCGTAGGGGGACAGGGCCCCACCGGGGAGCTGTTTTTT
TRBD1	TRBV7-3	TRBJ2-4	CASSPTGSQNIQYF	TGTGCCAGCAGCCCGACAGGGAGTCAAAACATTCAGTACTTC
NA	TRBV10-2	TRBJ1-1	CASSAGEPTEAFF	TGCGCCAGCAGTGCGGGGGAACCCACTGAAGCTTTCTTT
TRBD2	TRBV2	TRBJ2-1	CASRRGRANDEQFF	TGTGCCAGCAGACGCGGGAGGGCCAATGATGAGCAGTTCTTC
TRBD2	TRBV11-3	TRBJ2-7	CASSPGRGSTKVQYF	TGTGCCAGCAGCCCCGGGAGGGGTTCTACAAAAGTGCAGTACTTC
NA	TRBV27	TRBJ2-7	CASSFGAPVHEQYF	TGTGCCAGCAGTTTTGGGGCGCCAGTCCACGAGCAGTACTTC
TRBD2	TRBV4-1	TRBJ2-5	CASSRWWEGGYEQYF	TGCGCCAGCAGCCGGTGGTGGGAGGGAGGGTATGAGCAGTACTTC
TRBD2	TRBV9	TRBJ2-7	CASSVGLAGDMQYF	TGTGCCAGCAGCGTAGGACTAGCGGGAGATATGCAGTACTTC
TRBD2	TRBV7-2	TRBJ2-3	CASSPRLAGGADTQYF	TGTGCCAGCAGCCCCCGACTAGCGGGTGGGGCAGATACGCAGTATTTT
TRBD1	TRBV7-9	TRBJ2-1	CAAGQGALNEQFF	TGTGCCGCCGGCCAGGGGGCGCTCAATGAGCAGTTCTTC
NA	TRBV5-1	TRBJ2-5	CASSVGPGEETQYF	TGCGCCAGCAGCGTGGGCCCCGGGGAAGAGACCCAGTACTTC
TRBD1	TRBV28	TRBJ1-2	CASRRDRLYGYTF	TGTGCCAGCAGACGGGACAGGCTTTATGGCTACACCTTC
TRBD1	TRBV4-1	TRBJ2-7	CASSPVVGTGTDEQYF	TGCGCCAGCAGCCCCGTTGTGGGGACAGGTACCGACGAGCAGTACTTC
NA	TRBV9	TRBJ1-6	CASRTGYQNSPLHF	TGTGCCAGCAGAACAGGGTATCAGAATTCACCCCTCCACTTT
TRBD1	TRBV5-4	TRBJ2-3	CASSIDRVFTDTQYF	TGTGCCAGCAGCATCGACAGGGTGTTCACAGATACGCAGTATTTT
TRBD1	TRBV5-1	TRBJ2-2	CASSPRDRGYTGELFF	TGCGCCAGCAGCCCCCGGGACAGGGGCTACACCGGGGAGCTGTTTTTT
NA	TRBV4-3	TRBJ1-2	CASSQGPQETIGYTF	TGCGCCAGCAGCCAAGGTCCCCAGGAAACGATTGGCTACACCTTC
TRBD2	TRBV13	TRBJ2-6	CASSALAGGTGANVLTF	TGTGCCAGCAGCGCCCTAGCGGGAGGTACTGGGGCCAACGTCCTGACTTTC
TRBD2	TRBV10-3	TRBJ2-7	CAISESGRASYEQYF	TGTGCCATCAGTGAGTCCGGGAGGGCGTCCTACGAGCAGTACTTC
NA	TRBV2	TRBJ2-3	CASIKRENGDTQYF	TGTGCCAGCATTAAACGGGAGAACGGGGATACGCAGTATTTT
TRBD1	TRBV5-4	TRBJ1-1	CASSSGQSFLAEAFF	TGTGCCAGCAGCTCGGGACAGTCCTTTTTAGCTGAAGCTTTCTTT
NA	TRBV4-1	TRBJ2-1	CASSQDLNEQFF	TGCGCCAGCAGCCAAGATCTAAATGAGCAGTTCTTC
NA	TRBV2	TRBJ1-1	CASSEEALSGTEAFF	TGTGCCAGCAGTGAAGAGGCACTCTCGGGGACTGAAGCTTTCTTT
NA	TRBV14	TRBJ1-2	CASSQQQGLGGYTF	TGTGCCAGCAGCCAGCAACAGGGTCTAGGCGGCTACACCTTC